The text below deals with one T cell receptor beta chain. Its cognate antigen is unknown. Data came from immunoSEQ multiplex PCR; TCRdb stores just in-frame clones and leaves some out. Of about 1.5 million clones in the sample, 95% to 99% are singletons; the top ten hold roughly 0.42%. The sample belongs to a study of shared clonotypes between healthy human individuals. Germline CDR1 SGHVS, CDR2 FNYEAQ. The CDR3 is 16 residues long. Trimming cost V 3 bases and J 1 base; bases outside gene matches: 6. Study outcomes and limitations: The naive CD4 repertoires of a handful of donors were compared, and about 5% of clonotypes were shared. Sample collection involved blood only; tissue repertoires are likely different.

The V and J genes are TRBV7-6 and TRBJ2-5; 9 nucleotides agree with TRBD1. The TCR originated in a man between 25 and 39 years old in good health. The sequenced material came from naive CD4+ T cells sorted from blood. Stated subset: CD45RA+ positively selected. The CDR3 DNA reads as TGTGCCAGCAGCTTTCCGGGACAGGGCCCCCAAGAGACCCAGTACTTC. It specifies CASSFPGQGPQETQYF.